This T cell receptor beta chain stems from a study of blood T cell repertoires in COVID-19. Looking at the study overall: Samples came from the United States, Italy and Spain, spanning acute and convalescent COVID-19. PBMCs, B-cell-depleted T cells, or T cells provided the cDNA or gDNA that made up the material.

The assay was immunoSEQ multiplex PCR, and TCRdb's table has in-frame clones only and misses some. The sample includes some 370,000 clones, roughly four fifths of them seen just once. This CDR3 has 13 residues. Looked up from germline, CDR1 is SGHDT and CDR2 is YYEEEE. V lost 5 bases and J 0 bases, leaving 8 bases between the germline ends. This sequence was found in a woman aged 45-59 years who had recovered from COVID-19. Material for sequencing was PBMCs or T cells enriched from blood (not recorded which). The chain employs TRBV5-6 and TRBJ1-2; D is unclear. This chain's CDR3 is CASSEITNYGYTF. CDR3 in DNA: TGTGCCAGCAGTGAGATCACTAACTATGGCTACACCTTC.